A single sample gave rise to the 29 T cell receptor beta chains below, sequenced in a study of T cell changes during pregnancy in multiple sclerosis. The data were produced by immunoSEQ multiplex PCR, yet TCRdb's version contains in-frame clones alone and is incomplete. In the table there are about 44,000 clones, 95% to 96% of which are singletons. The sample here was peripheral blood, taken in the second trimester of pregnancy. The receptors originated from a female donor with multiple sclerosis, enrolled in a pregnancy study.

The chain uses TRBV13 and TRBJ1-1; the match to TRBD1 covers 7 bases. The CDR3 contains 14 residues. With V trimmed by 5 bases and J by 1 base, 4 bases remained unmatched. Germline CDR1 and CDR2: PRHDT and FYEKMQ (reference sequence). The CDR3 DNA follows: TGTGCCAGCAGCCGACAGGGACCGAACACTGAAGCTTTCTTT. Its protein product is CASSRQGPNTEAFF.

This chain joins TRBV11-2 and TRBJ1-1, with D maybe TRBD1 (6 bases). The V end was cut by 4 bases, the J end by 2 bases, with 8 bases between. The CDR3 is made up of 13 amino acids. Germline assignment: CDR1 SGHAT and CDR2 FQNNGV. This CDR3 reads CASSSTGNTEAFF. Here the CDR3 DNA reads TGTGCCAGCAGCTCGACAGGCAACACTGAAGCTTTCTTT.

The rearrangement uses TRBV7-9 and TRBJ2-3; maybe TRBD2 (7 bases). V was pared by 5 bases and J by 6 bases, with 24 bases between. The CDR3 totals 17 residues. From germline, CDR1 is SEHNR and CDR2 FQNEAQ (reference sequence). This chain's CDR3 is CASSPRGAGVIDDTQYF. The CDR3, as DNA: TGTGCCAGCAGCCCTAGGGGGGCGGGGGTAATCGATGATACGCAGTATTTT.

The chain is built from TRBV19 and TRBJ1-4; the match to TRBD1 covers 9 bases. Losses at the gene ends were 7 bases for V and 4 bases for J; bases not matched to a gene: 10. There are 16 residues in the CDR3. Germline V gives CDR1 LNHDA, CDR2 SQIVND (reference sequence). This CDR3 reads CASTATGGGINEKLFF. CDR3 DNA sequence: TGTGCCAGTACCGCGACAGGGGGGGGGATTAATGAAAAACTGTTTTTT.

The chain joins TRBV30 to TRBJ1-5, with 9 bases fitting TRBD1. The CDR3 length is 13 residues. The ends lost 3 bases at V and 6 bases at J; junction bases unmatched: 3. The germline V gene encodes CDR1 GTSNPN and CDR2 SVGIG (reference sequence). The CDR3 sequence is CAWRDRGGQPQHF. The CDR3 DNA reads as TGTGCCTGGAGGGACAGGGGCGGTCAGCCCCAGCATTTT. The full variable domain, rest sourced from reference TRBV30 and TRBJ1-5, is SQTIHQWPATLVQPVGSPLSLECTVEGTSNPNLYWYRQAAGRGLQLLFYSVGIGQISSEVPQNLSASRPQDRQFILSSKKLLLSDSGFYLCAWRDRGGQPQHFGDGTRLSIL.

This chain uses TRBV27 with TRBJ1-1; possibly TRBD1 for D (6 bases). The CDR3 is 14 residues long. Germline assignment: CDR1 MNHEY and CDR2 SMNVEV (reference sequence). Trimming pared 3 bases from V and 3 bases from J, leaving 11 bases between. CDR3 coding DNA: TGTGCCAGCAGTTTGGGGGCGCCTGACACTGAAGCTTTCTTT. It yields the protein CASSLGAPDTEAFF.

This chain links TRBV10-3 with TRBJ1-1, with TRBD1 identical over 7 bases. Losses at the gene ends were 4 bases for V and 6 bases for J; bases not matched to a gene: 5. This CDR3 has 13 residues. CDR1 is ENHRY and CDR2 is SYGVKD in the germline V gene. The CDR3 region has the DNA TGTGCCATCAGTGCGACAGGGTCGGCTGAAGCTTTCTTT. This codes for CAISATGSAEAFF.

The CDR3 DNA reads as TGTGCCAGCAGCCCCGGGGACAGTGGGGAGGAGACCCAGTACTTC. It yields the protein CASSPGDSGEETQYF. This sequence joins TRBV7-2 and TRBJ2-5, with 7 positions matching TRBD1. This CDR3 region has 15 residues. Per the germline V gene, CDR1 is SGHTA and CDR2 is FQGNSA. The V and J ends lost 5 bases and 5 bases, in that order; junction bases with no gene match: 11. Using reference TRBV7-2 and TRBJ2-5 for the parts outside the CDR3, the full variable domain is GAGVSQSPSNKVTEKGKDVELRCDPISGHTALYWYRQSLGQGLEFLIYFQGNSAPDKSGLPSDRFSAERTGGSVSTLTIQRTQQEDSAVYLCASSPGDSGEETQYFGPGTRLLVL.

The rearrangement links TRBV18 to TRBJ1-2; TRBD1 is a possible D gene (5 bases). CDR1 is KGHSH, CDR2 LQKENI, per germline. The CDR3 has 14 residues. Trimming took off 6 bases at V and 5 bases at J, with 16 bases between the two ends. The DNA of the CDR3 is TGTGCCAGCTCCCCTATTCCACAGGAGTATGGCTACACCTTC. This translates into CASSPIPQEYGYTF.

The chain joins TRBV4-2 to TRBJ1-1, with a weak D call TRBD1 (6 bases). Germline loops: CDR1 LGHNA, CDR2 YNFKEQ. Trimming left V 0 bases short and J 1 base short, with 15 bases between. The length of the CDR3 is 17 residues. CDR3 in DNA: TGTGCCAGCAGCCAAGAGATGACAGGCCGGACGAACACTGAAGCTTTCTTT. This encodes CASSQEMTGRTNTEAFF.

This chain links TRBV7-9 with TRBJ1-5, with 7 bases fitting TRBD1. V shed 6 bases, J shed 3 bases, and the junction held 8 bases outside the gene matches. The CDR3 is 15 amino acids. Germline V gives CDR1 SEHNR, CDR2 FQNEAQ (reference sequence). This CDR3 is CASSSDRELNQPQHF. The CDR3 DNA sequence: TGTGCCAGCAGTTCCGACAGGGAGCTCAATCAGCCCCAGCATTTT.

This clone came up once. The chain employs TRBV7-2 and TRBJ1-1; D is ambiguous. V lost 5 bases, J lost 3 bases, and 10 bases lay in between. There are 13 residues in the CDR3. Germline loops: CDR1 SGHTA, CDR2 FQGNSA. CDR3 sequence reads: CASSLRYYTEAFF. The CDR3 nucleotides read TGTGCCAGCAGCCTACGGTATTACACTGAAGCTTTCTTT.

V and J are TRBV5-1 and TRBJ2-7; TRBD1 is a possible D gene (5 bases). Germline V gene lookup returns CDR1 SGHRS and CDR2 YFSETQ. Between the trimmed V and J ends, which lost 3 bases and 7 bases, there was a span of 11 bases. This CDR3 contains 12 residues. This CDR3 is CASSSQGGEQYF. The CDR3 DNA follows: TGCGCCAGCAGCTCCCAGGGTGGGGAGCAGTACTTC.

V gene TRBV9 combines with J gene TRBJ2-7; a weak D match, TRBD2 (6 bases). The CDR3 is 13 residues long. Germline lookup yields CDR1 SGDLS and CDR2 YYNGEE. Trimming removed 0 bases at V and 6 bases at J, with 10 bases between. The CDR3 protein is CASSVDGGSEQYF. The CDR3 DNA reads TGTGCCAGCAGCGTAGATGGGGGGTCCGAGCAGTACTTC.

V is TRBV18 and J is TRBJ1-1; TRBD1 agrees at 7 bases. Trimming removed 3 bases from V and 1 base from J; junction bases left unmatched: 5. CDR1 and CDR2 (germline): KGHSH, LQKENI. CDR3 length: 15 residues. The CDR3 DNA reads TGTGCCAGCTCACCGGGACAGCCCCAGAACACTGAAGCTTTCTTT. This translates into CASSPGQPQNTEAFF.

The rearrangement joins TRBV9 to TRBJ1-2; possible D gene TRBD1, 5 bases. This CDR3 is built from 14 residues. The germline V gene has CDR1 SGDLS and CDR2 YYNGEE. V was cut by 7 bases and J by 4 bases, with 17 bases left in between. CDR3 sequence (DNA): TGTGCCAGCGATGGGGGGGGTCGGAGCTATGGCTACACCTTC. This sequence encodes CASDGGGRSYGYTF.

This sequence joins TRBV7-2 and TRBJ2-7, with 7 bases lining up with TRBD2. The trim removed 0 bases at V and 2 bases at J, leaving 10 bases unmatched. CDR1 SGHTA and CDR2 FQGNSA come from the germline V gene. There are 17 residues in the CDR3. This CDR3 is CASSLARAGPITYEQYF. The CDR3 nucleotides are TGTGCCAGCAGCTTAGCGCGAGCGGGGCCGATAACCTACGAGCAGTACTTC.

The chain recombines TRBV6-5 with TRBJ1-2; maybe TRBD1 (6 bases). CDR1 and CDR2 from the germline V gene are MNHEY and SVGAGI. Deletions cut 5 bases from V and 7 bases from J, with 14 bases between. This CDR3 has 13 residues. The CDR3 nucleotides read TGTGCCAGCAGTCGACGGGGGGCTGCTGGCTACACCTTC. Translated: CASSRRGAAGYTF.

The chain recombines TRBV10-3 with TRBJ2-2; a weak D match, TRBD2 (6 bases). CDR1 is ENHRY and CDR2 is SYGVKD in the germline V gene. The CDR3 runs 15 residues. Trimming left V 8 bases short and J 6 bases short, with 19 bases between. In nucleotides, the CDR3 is TGTGCCATCCGGGACTCCCAATATATCCCCGGGGAGCTGTTTTTT. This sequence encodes CAIRDSQYIPGELFF.

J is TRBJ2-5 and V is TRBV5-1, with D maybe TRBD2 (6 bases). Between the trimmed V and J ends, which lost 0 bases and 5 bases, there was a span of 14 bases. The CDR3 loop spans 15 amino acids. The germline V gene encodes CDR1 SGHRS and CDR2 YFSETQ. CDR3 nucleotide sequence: TGCGCCAGCAGCTTGGGTCTTCGCGGAGGGGAGACCCAGTACTTC. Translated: CASSLGLRGGETQYF. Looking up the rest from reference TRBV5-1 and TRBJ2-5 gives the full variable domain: KAGVTQTPRYLIKTRGQQVTLSCSPISGHRSVSWYQQTPGQGLQFLFEYFSETQRNKGNFPGRFSGRQFSNSRSEMNVSTLELGDSALYLCASSLGLRGGETQYFGPGTRLLVL.

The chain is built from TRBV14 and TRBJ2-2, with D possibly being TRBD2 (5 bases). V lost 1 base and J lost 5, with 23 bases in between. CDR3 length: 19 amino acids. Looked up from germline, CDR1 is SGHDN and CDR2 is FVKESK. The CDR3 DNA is TGTGCCAGCAGCCAAGCTATCCGACCGAGGGTTTTGAAAACCGGGGAGCTGTTTTTT. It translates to CASSQAIRPRVLKTGELFF.

The CDR3 sequence: CASSVTQGEQFF. CDR3 nucleotides: TGTGCCAGCAGTGTAACCCAGGGTGAGCAGTTCTTC. The genes are TRBV6-1 and TRBJ2-1, with D perhaps matching TRBD1 (5 bases). V was clipped by 4 bases and J by 9 bases, with 10 bases between them. The germline V gene has CDR1 MNHNS and CDR2 SASEGT. The CDR3 consists of 12 residues.

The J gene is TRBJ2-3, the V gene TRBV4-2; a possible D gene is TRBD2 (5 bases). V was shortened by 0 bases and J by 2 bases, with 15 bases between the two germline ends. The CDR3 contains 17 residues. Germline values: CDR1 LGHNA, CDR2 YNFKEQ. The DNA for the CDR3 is TGTGCCAGCAGCCAAGATTTGCGGGTAGACTTCACAGATACGCAGTATTTT. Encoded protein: CASSQDLRVDFTDTQYF.

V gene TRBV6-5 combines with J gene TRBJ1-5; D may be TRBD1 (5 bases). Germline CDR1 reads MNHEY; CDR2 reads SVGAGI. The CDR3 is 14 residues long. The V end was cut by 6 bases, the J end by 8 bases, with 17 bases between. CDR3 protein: CASSTTGVMKPQHF. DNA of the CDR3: TGTGCCAGCAGCACCACAGGCGTCATGAAGCCCCAGCATTTT.

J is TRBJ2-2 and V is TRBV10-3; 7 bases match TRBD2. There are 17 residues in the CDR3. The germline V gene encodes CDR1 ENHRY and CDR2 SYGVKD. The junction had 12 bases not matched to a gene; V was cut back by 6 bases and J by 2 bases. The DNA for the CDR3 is TGTGCCATCAGCGGAAAGGGAAGCGGGACTAACACCGGGGAGCTGTTTTTT. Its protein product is CAISGKGSGTNTGELFF.

Here the CDR3 reads CASSIRSGGASNTGELFF. DNA of the CDR3: TGTGCCAGTAGTATACGTAGCGGGGGGGCGAGTAACACCGGGGAGCTGTTTTTT. The rearrangement uses TRBV19 and TRBJ2-2; 11 bases fit TRBD2. There are 18 residues in the CDR3. The V gene end was trimmed by 2 bases and the J gene end by 2 bases; junction bases not matched to a gene: 7. CDR1 is LNHDA and CDR2 is SQIVND in the germline V gene (reference sequence).

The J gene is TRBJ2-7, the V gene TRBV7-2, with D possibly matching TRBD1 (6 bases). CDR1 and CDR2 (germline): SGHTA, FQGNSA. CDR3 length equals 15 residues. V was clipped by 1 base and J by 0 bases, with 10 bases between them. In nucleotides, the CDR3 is TGTGCCAGCAGCTTAGTGGGGGCCCACTCCTACGAGCAGTACTTC. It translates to CASSLVGAHSYEQYF.

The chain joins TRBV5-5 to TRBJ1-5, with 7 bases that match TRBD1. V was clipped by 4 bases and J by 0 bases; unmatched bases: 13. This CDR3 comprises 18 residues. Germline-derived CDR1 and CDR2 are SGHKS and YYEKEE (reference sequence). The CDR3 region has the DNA TGTGCCAGCAGCCTGTCAGGGGGGTCGTTTTATAGCAATCAGCCCCAGCATTTT. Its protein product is CASSLSGGSFYSNQPQHF.

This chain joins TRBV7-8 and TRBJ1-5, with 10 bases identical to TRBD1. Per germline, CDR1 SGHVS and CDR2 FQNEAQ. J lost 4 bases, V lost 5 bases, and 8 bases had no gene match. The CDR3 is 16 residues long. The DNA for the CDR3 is TGTGCCAGCAGCCTCCTGGGACAGGGGAGTAATCAGCCCCAGCATTTT. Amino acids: CASSLLGQGSNQPQHF.